Listed below are T cell receptor beta chains from one sample, sequenced in a study of blood T cell repertoires in COVID-19. This table comes from immunoSEQ multiplex PCR, and its TCRdb copy is limited to in-frame clones, with some not included. This sample has roughly 98,000 clones, with roughly 82% found just once. Sequenced: peripheral blood. The receptors here all came from a man in his sixties or seventies with active or convalescent COVID-19. Both conserved end residues are part of each CDR3. The D gene is left open where the match is weak. Expanded clones are given a class, and other clones once, few, many or no size at all.

TRBJ2-1,NA,many,TRBV2,TGTGCCAGCAGTGAAGCGGGGACCGGAGGGGACAATGAGCAGTTCTTC,CASSEAGTGGDNEQFF
TRBJ2-2,NA,NA,TRBV4-1,TGCGCCAGCAGCCAAGACGGGGGACAGTACACCGGGGAGCTGTTTTTT,CASSQDGGQYTGELFF
TRBJ2-5,TRBD2,many,TRBV6-2/TRBV6-3,TGTGCCAGCAGTCATTGGACTAGCGTAGAGACCCAGTACTTC,CASSHWTSVETQYF
TRBJ2-3,TRBD2,NA,TRBV3-1/TRBV3-2,TGTGCCAGCAGCCAAGGAGGCGGGGGTAGCACAGATACGCAGTATTTT,CASSQGGGGSTDTQYF
TRBJ1-4,TRBD1,NA,TRBV27,TGTGCCAGCGCAACAGGGGCACGGGAAAAACTGTTTTTT,CASATGAREKLFF
TRBJ2-2,NA,NA,TRBV11-1,TGTGCCAGCAGCTTAGTAGTCAGGGCGACCATCGGGGAGCTGTTTTTT,CASSLVVRATIGELFF
TRBJ2-7,NA,NA,TRBV12-3/TRBV12-4,TGTGCCAGCAGCCCGACTACCTACGAGCAGTACTTC,CASSPTTYEQYF
TRBJ1-2,NA,NA,TRBV7-2,TGTGCCAGCAGCTTCCCGAACTATGGCTACACCTTC,CASSFPNYGYTF
TRBJ1-2,TRBD1,few,TRBV4-2,TGTGCCAGTGCGAAGACAGGGGGCTCAAGGAACTATGGCTACACCTTC,CASAKTGGSRNYGYTF
TRBJ1-2,TRBD1,NA,TRBV28,TGTGCCAGCAGTCCGCCTTTTCGGACAGGGGGGGGACGGGGCTACACCTTC,CASSPPFRTGGGRGYTF
TRBJ2-3,NA,NA,TRBV19,TGTGCCAGTAGTATCTCAGATACGCAGTATTTT,CASSISDTQYF
TRBJ1-4,NA,NA,TRBV5-1,TGCGCCAGCAGCTGGGGGGGTTTTCGACAAGAGGAAAAACTGTTTTTT,CASSWGGFRQEEKLFF
TRBJ2-2,TRBD2,NA,TRBV7-2,TGTGCCAGCAGCTTAGCGGGACTAGCGGCGAGAACCGGGGAGCTGTTTTTT,CASSLAGLAARTGELFF
TRBJ2-2,TRBD1,NA,TRBV2,TGTGCCAGCAGTCGTGACAGGGGGTCGCACACCGGGGAGCTGTTTTTT,CASSRDRGSHTGELFF
TRBJ1-3,NA,NA,TRBV6-5,TGTGCCAGCGGCGGGCGACTCACGGGAAACACCATATATTTT,CASGGRLTGNTIYF
TRBJ1-1,NA,NA,TRBV3-1/TRBV3-2,TGTGCCAGCAGCCCCAAGGTAGAGGCCAACACTGAAGCTTTCTTT,CASSPKVEANTEAFF
TRBJ2-7,NA,once,TRBV12-3/TRBV12-4,TGTGCCAGCAGTTTGAGCGGATACGAGCAGTACTTC,CASSLSGYEQYF
TRBJ2-7,NA,NA,TRBV9,TGTGCCAGCAGCGATGGGCCCTCAAGGCCCTACGAGCAGTACTTC,CASSDGPSRPYEQYF